This T cell receptor beta chain is drawn from a study of T cells in Graves' hyperthyroidism and ophthalmopathy. Turning to the study itself: Prior to any treatment, at the point of initial diagnosis, peripheral blood was collected.

This clonotype was observed a few times. Its antigen is unknown. The CDR3 regions of TCR beta were amplified from RNA transcripts. HTBI primers drove first-round RT-PCR of the TCR CDR3. TCRdb used MiXCR to reprocess the multiplex PCR reads, holding one entry per CDR3 protein. Of roughly 180,000 distinct CDR3 sequences listed, about a tenth were seen once; the top ten hold around 20%. The study's findings and limits: Clonotypes that were expanded in thyroid above 0.001 mostly appeared in blood too.

Germline CDR1 LNHDA, CDR2 SQIVND (reference sequence). Losses at the gene ends were 10 bases for V and 5 bases for J; bases not matched to a gene: 11. The CDR3 spans 13 residues. Source material: blood. V usage is TRBV19 and J usage is TRBJ2-7, with 7 bases that match TRBD1. The sequence was obtained from a woman aged 18-35 years with Graves' hyperthyroidism that later progressed to Graves' ophthalmopathy. This chain's CDR3 is CATSTGNWNEQYF. CDR3 DNA sequence: TGTGCCACTTCGACAGGGAATTGGAACGAGCAGTACTTC. The variable domain in full, completed from reference TRBV19 and TRBJ2-7, reads DGGITQSPKYLFRKEGQNVTLSCEQNLNHDAMYWYRQDPGQGLRLIYYSQIVNDFQKGDIAEGYSVSREKKESFPLTVTSAQKNPTAFYLCATSTGNWNEQYFGPGTRLTVT.